These 17 T cell receptor beta chains were sequenced from one sample in a study of CD8+CD57+ T cells in acquired aplastic anemia. By flow cytometry, patients selected for sequencing had shown an expansion of CD8+CD57+ cells. The study profiled TCR beta VDJ and CDR3 using genomic DNA as template. TCRdb re-called the reads with MiXCR, one entry per CDR3 protein. The sample yields about 160,000 distinct CDR3 sequences, about 45% seen once. Sample: sorted CD4+, CD8+, or CD8+CD57+ T cells (not recorded which) from PBMCs. These receptors were taken from a human donor with aplastic anemia.

The chain joins TRBV12-3 or TRBV12-4 to TRBJ2-7; 7 positions agree with TRBD1. The CDR3 is made up of 13 amino acids. J gave up 9 bases and V 6 bases, and 11 bases lay outside the gene matches. This chain's CDR3 is CASSTPGDRVQYF. The DNA for the CDR3 is TGTGCCAGCAGCACTCCCGGCGACAGGGTGCAGTACTTC.

This clonotype was seen more than once but under ten times. The chain uses TRBV3-1 and TRBJ2-3; D is unresolved. Trimming stripped 1 base from V and 0 bases from J, with 11 bases between. The CDR3 has 16 residues. Germline CDR1 reads LGHDT; CDR2 reads YNNKEL (reference sequence). CDR3 region: CASSQVGGVSTDTQYF. Written as DNA, the CDR3 is TGTGCCAGCAGCCAAGTGGGTGGCGTCAGCACAGATACGCAGTATTTT.

The rearrangement links TRBV20-1 to TRBJ2-3; 10 nucleotides agree with TRBD2. CDR1 is DFQATT and CDR2 is SNEGSKA in the germline V gene (reference sequence). Trimming at V came to 5 bases and at J to 1 base, leaving 3 bases not matched to a gene. The CDR3 is made up of 14 amino acids. This chain's CDR3 is CSAPSGGGTDTQYF. The CDR3 DNA sequence: TGCAGTGCTCCTAGCGGGGGCGGCACAGATACGCAGTATTTT.

In regard to this clonotype: The junction departs from germline at one end; a sequencing error may be responsible. The rearrangement links TRBV15 to TRBJ2-2; 7 bases fit TRBD2. The germline gives CDR1 LNHNV, CDR2 YYDKDF (reference sequence). The CDR3 has 15 residues. The CDR3 nucleotides are TGTGCCACCAGCACCATCCGGTTCGGACCGGGGGGGCTGTTTTTT. It yields the protein CATSTIRFGPGGLFF. Using reference TRBV15 and TRBJ2-2 for the parts outside the CDR3, the full variable domain is DAMVIQNPRYQVTQFGKPVTLSCSQTLNHNVMYWYQQKSSQAPKLLFHYYDKDFNNEADTPDNFQSRRPNTSFCFLDIRSPGLGDTAMYLCATSTIRFGPGGLFFGEGSRLTVL.

This clonotype was counted at least ten times. The rearrangement uses TRBV13 and TRBJ1-6; 8 bases match TRBD1. CDR3 length: 16 residues. The trim removed 4 bases at V and 5 bases at J, leaving 7 bases unmatched. Germline V CDR1 and CDR2: PRHDT, FYEKMQ (reference sequence). In nucleotides, the CDR3 is TGTGCCAGCAGCTCGATGCTACAGGGGGATAATTCACCCCTCCACTTT. This translates into CASSSMLQGDNSPLHF.

In its sample, this clonotype was seen a few times. The chain recombines TRBV10-3 with TRBJ2-7; D is perhaps TRBD1 or TRBD2 (5 bases each). The CDR3 extends over 14 amino acids. Germline assignment: CDR1 ENHRY and CDR2 SYGVKD. With 5 bases removed from V and 2 bases from J, the gap between germline ends came to 13 bases. CDR3: CAISSRDGPYEQYF. The DNA for the CDR3 is TGTGCCATCAGTTCCCGGGACGGGCCCTACGAGCAGTACTTC.

V gene TRBV19 combines with J gene TRBJ1-1; D is undetermined. The germline CDR1 and CDR2 sequences are LNHDA and SQIVND (reference sequence). The CDR3 covers 15 residues. The V gene lost 8 bases and the J gene lost 0 bases, with 16 bases spanning the gap. CDR3 nucleotides: TGTGCCAGTGACCGGGGAGGTCATATGAACACTGAAGCTTTCTTT. As protein: CASDRGGHMNTEAFF.

The genes are TRBV11-1 and TRBJ2-3, with 8 bases matching TRBD2. Germline CDR1 and CDR2: SGHAT and FQDESV (reference sequence). V was pared by 3 bases and J by 3 bases, with 11 bases of the junction left unmatched. The CDR3 contains 17 residues. CDR3 sequence: CASSLRSSGVATDTQYF. In DNA form, the CDR3 reads TGTGCCAGCAGCTTGCGGAGTAGCGGGGTGGCTACAGATACGCAGTATTTT.

The chain combines TRBV20-1 with TRBJ1-1, with D tentatively TRBD1 (6 bases). The V gene lost 7 bases and the J gene lost 3 bases, with 18 bases spanning the gap. Germline V gene lookup returns CDR1 DFQATT and CDR2 SNEGSKA (reference sequence). The CDR3 loop spans 14 amino acids. CDR3: CSGTHRAGDTEAFF. CDR3 nucleotides: TGCAGTGGCACCCACAGGGCTGGGGACACTGAAGCTTTCTTT.

On this clonotype itself: Given a much more abundant clone one base away, this may be a read error. The V call is TRBV6-1, the J call TRBJ1-1, with D hard to call. The V gene's germline CDR1 is MNHNS and CDR2 SASEGT. The CDR3 is made up of 12 amino acids. The V end lost 8 bases, the J end lost 6 bases, and 13 bases lay between the germline ends. CDR3 sequence reads: CASARPGAEAFF. For the CDR3, the DNA is TGTGCCAGCGCCAGGCCCGGTGCTGAAGCTTTCTTT.

This clonotype was observed at least ten times. The chain recombines TRBV2 with TRBJ2-5, with TRBD1 matching 8 bases. Losses at the gene ends were 7 bases for V and 4 bases for J; bases not matched to a gene: 5. This CDR3 has 13 residues. The germline V gene has CDR1 SNHLY and CDR2 FYNNEI. CDR3 bases: TGTGCCAGCATTTGGCAGGGGGCAGAGACCCAGTACTTC. It codes for CASIWQGAETQYF.

This clonotype was detected only a few times. The V call is TRBV7-3, the J call TRBJ2-2, with D perhaps matching TRBD2 (6 bases). Germline V lookup: CDR1 SGHTA, CDR2 FQGTGA. There are 15 residues in the CDR3. Trimming shortened V by 5 bases and J by 1 base, and 11 bases separated the two germline ends. The CDR3 sequence: CASSLSGVNTGELFF. DNA for the CDR3: TGTGCCAGCAGCCTCTCGGGGGTGAACACCGGGGAGCTGTTTTTT.

This chain uses TRBV19 with TRBJ2-3; unclear D gene. Germline CDR1 and CDR2: LNHDA and SQIVND (reference sequence). Trimming cost V 4 bases and J 1 base, with 9 bases left between them. CDR3 size: 14 residues. DNA of the CDR3: TGTGCCAGTAGTAAATTACCACGCACAGATACGCAGTATTTT. This codes for CASSKLPRTDTQYF.

This chain links TRBV15 with TRBJ2-6, with unresolved D. Deletions cut 4 bases from V and 0 bases from J, with 10 bases between. The CDR3 has 16 amino acids. Germline V gene lookup returns CDR1 LNHNV and CDR2 YYDKDF (reference sequence). The chain's CDR3 is CATSIRSGSGANVLTF. The CDR3 coding sequence is TGTGCCACCAGCATAAGATCAGGCTCTGGGGCCAACGTCCTGACTTTC. The full variable domain, with the rest looked up from reference TRBV15 and TRBJ2-6, is DAMVIQNPRYQVTQFGKPVTLSCSQTLNHNVMYWYQQKSSQAPKLLFHYYDKDFNNEADTPDNFQSRRPNTSFCFLDIRSPGLGDTAMYLCATSIRSGSGANVLTFGAGSRLTVL.

This clonotype occurred many times. The chain is built from TRBV19 and TRBJ2-5; TRBD1 or TRBD2 may be the D gene (5 bases each). The CDR3 is 14 amino acids. Trimming took 4 bases from V and 3 from J, leaving 12 bases between them. Germline loops: CDR1 LNHDA, CDR2 SQIVND (reference sequence). The CDR3 region has the DNA TGTGCCAGTAGTACCGGGGCCCAAGAAGAGACCCAGTACTTC. This translates into CASSTGAQEETQYF.

V usage is TRBV27 and J usage is TRBJ2-3, with D unclear. Germline values: CDR1 MNHEY, CDR2 SMNVEV (reference sequence). Trimming removed 5 bases from V and 2 bases from J, with 11 bases in between. The CDR3 runs 14 residues. CDR3 in DNA: TGTGCCAGCAGTCTCTGGATCTACACAGATACGCAGTATTTT. It is translated as CASSLWIYTDTQYF.

The chain has TRBV25-1 and TRBJ2-7, with 8 bases aligning to TRBD2. The junction had 15 bases not matched to a gene; V was cut back by 3 bases and J by 2 bases. Germline assignment: CDR1 MGHDK and CDR2 SYGVNS. The CDR3 covers 18 residues. The CDR3 sequence is CASSERRSTGTRTYEQYF. In nucleotides, the CDR3 is TGTGCCAGCAGTGAGCGAAGGAGTACCGGGACTAGAACCTACGAGCAGTACTTC.